The rows below give T cell receptor beta chains drawn from one sample of a study of T cells after yellow fever vaccination. Each CDR3 protein is one row after TCRdb ran MiXCR on the 5' RACE reads. Of roughly 260,000 distinct CDR3 sequences listed, around 13% are singletons. Sequencing used CD4+ T cells sorted from PBMCs, obtained 45 days after the yellow fever booster vaccination. The receptors here all came from a man aged 25 to 40 who received the YFV17D yellow fever vaccine. Both conserved end residues are part of each CDR3. The D gene is left open where the match is weak. Some rows have no size entry. The others give once, few or many, or a class for an expanded clone.

TRBJ2-1,-,TRBV9,TRBD2,TGTGCCAGCAGCGAGGGGACTAGCGGGAGTCTGTTCTTC,CASSEGTSGSLFF
TRBJ1-1,-,TRBV7-3,-,TGTGCCAGCAGCTTAGGGTCAGGGTTGGGCACTGAAGCTTTCTTT,CASSLGSGLGTEAFF
TRBJ2-3,-,TRBV14,-,TGTGCCAGCAGCCTCGCCGGGACGGGAAGCACAGATACGCAGTATTTT,CASSLAGTGSTDTQYF
TRBJ2-1,-,TRBV5-1,TRBD2,TGCGCCAGCAGCCGAACTAGCGGAGAGACCTACAATGAGCAGTTCTTC,CASSRTSGETYNEQFF
TRBJ2-1,few,TRBV9,TRBD2,TGTGCCAGCAGCGTAGGCGGGAGGATGTCCGATGAGCAGTTCTTC,CASSVGGRMSDEQFF
TRBJ1-2,many,TRBV5-1,TRBD1,TGCGCCAGCAGCCCAGGGACAGGGGACGGCTACACCTTC,CASSPGTGDGYTF
TRBJ1-2,-,TRBV20-1,-,TGCAGTGTCGAGAGGGGGGGCTATGGCTACACCTTC,CSVERGGYGYTF
TRBJ2-2,few,TRBV20-1,TRBD2,TGCAGTGCTAGAATTAGCGGGAGAAAGAACACCGGGGAGCTGTTTTTT,CSARISGRKNTGELFF
TRBJ2-3,-,TRBV19,-,TGTGCCAGTAGTACCCCAATGACGGGAAGCACAGATACGCAGTATTTT,CASSTPMTGSTDTQYF
TRBJ1-5,few,TRBV10-2,-,TGCGCCAGCAAGAGGGGACCAGACGCAAGTCAGCCCCAGCATTTT,CASKRGPDASQPQHF
TRBJ2-1,many,TRBV18,-,TGTGCCAGCTCACCCCAGGCTAACAATGAGCAGTTCTTC,CASSPQANNEQFF
TRBJ2-1,-,TRBV12-3/TRBV12-4,TRBD2,TGTGCCAGCACTAGCGGGAGAGGCAATGAGCAGTTCTTC,CASTSGRGNEQFF
TRBJ2-2,few,TRBV4-3,-,TGCGCCAGCAGCCAAGGGCGTGCCAGGGGTGGGACCGGGGAGCTGTTTTTT,CASSQGRARGGTGELFF
TRBJ2-1,few,TRBV20-1,TRBD1,TGCAGTGCCCCCCGTGGGACAGCCTACAATGAGCAGTTCTTC,CSAPRGTAYNEQFF
TRBJ2-3,few,TRBV7-2,-,TGTGCCAGCAGTCAAGGGGGGAGTGGGAGATTTGCAGATACGCAGTATTTT,CASSQGGSGRFADTQYF
TRBJ2-5,many,TRBV10-3,-,TGTGCCACAACAGGGGGGGAAGAGACCCAGTACTTC,CATTGGEETQYF
TRBJ1-5,-,TRBV30,-,TGTGCCTGGAGTGTAGGTCAGCCCCAGCATTTT,CAWSVGQPQHF
TRBJ2-5,-,TRBV27,-,TGTGCCAGCACGTCCGTGGGCGGGACCCAGTACTTC,CASTSVGGTQYF
TRBJ2-7,once,TRBV2,TRBD1,TGTACCGGAGGGACAGGGTTTATCGAGCAGTACTTC,CTGGTGFIEQYF
TRBJ1-5,-,TRBV12-3/TRBV12-4,-,TGTGCCAGCAAGTTTTCCGGGGGTCGTAGCAATCAGCCCCAGCATTTT,CASKFSGGRSNQPQHF
TRBJ1-6,-,TRBV7-2,-,TGTGCCAGCAGCTTAGTCGGGGCACCCCTCCACTTT,CASSLVGAPLHF
TRBJ2-1,few,TRBV5-1,-,TGCGCCAGCAGCTTGGATAGGGCTACCTCCTACAATGAGCAGTTCTTC,CASSLDRATSYNEQFF
TRBJ2-5,-,TRBV18,-,TGTGCCAGCTCACCACCCGACAGGACCCAAGAGACCCAGTACTTC,CASSPPDRTQETQYF
TRBJ2-7,-,TRBV10-3,-,TGTGCCATCAGTGAGTCGAGGGAGGGGGAGTACTTC,CAISESREGEYF
TRBJ2-3,few,TRBV7-9,-,TGTGCCAGCAGCCCGCAGACGGGCACAGATACGCAGTATTTT,CASSPQTGTDTQYF
TRBJ2-2,few,TRBV18,TRBD2,TGTGCCAGCTCATCAGACCTAGCGGGAGTGTCCGGGGAGCTGTTTTTT,CASSSDLAGVSGELFF
TRBJ2-7,few,TRBV7-2,-,TGTGCCAGCGAAAAAGGGGGGGCCTACGAGCAGTACTTC,CASEKGGAYEQYF
TRBJ2-1,-,TRBV7-2,-,TGTGCCAGCAGCTTTAGTTTCTCCAATGAGCAGTTCTTC,CASSFSFSNEQFF
TRBJ2-7,few,TRBV6-5,TRBD2,TGTGCCAGCAGTTACTCCCGGACTAGCGGGAGGGGAAAGCAGTACTTC,CASSYSRTSGRGKQYF
TRBJ2-2,-,TRBV20-1,-,TGCAGTGCTAGAGATAAAAGGGACGGGGAGCTGTTTTTT,CSARDKRDGELFF
TRBJ2-2,few,TRBV6-5,-,TGTGCCAGCAGTTTAATCGACGCTCCCGGGGAGCTGTTTTTT,CASSLIDAPGELFF
TRBJ2-5,-,TRBV5-4,TRBD2,TGTGCCAGCAGCCAAAAGACTAGCGGGAGCCAAGAGACCCAGTACTTC,CASSQKTSGSQETQYF
TRBJ2-1,-,TRBV20-1,-,TGCAGTGCTAGAGACTTCGTACGAGGGGAGGATGGGCAGTTCTTC,CSARDFVRGEDGQFF
TRBJ2-6,-,TRBV14,-,TGTGCCAGCAGCCGACGGGCAGGGGCAAACGTCCTGACTTTC,CASSRRAGANVLTF
TRBJ2-7,many,TRBV14,-,TGTGCCAGCAGCACGGGACCGCGCCTGAACTTC,CASSTGPRLNF